This T cell receptor beta chain was documented in a study of blood T cell repertoires in COVID-19. Study background: The United States, Italy and Spain supplied acute and convalescent COVID-19 samples. Sample material is recorded as cDNA or gDNA derived from T cells, B-cell-depleted T cells, or PBMCs.

As originally analysed: Estimated nucleated cell counts came from reference gene primer amplification. Produced via immunoSEQ multiplex PCR; TCRdb's table is partial and in-frame only. V and J calls and clone size are copied from that table; D and trimming were computed from the DNA. The data hold about 97,000 clones, with 90% observed a single time. V lost 5 bases and J 1 base, leaving 9 bases between the germline ends. CDR3 length: 13 residues. Per germline, CDR1 SGHNT and CDR2 YYREEE (reference sequence). The receptor comes from a man aged 55 to 70 with acute or convalescent COVID-19. The genes are TRBV5-4 and TRBJ1-1, with a possible D match to TRBD1 (6 bases). The sequencing input was peripheral blood. The CDR3 DNA is TGTGCCAGCAGAGGGGGGGCGAACACTGAAGCTTTCTTT. This translates into CASRGGANTEAFF. The variable domain in full, completed from reference TRBV5-4 and TRBJ1-1, reads ETGVTQSPTHLIKTRGQQVTLRCSSQSGHNTVSWYQQALGQGPQFIFQYYREEENGRGNFPPRFSGLQFPNYSSELNVNALELDDSALYLCASRGGANTEAFFGQGTRLTVV.